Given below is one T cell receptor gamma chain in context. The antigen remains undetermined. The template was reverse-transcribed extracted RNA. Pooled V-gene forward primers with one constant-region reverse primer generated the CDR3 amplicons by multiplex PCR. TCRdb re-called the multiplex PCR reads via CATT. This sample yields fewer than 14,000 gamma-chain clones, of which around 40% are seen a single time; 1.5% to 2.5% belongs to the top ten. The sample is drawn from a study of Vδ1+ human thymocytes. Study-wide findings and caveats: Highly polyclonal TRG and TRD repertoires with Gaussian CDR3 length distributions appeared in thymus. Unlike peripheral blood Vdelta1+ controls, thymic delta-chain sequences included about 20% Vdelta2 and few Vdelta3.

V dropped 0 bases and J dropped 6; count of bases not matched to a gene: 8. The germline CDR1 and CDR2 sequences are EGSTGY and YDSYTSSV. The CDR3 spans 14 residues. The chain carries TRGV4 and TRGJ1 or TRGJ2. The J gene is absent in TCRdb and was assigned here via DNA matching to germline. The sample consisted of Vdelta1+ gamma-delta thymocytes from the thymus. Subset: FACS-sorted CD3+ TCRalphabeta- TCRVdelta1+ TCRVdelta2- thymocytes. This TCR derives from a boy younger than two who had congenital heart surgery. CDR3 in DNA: TGTGCCACCTGGGATGGGCAGTGGGGTTATAAGAAACTCTTT. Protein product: CATWDGQWGYKKLF.